These T cell receptor beta chains were read from a single sample in a study of T cell responses to AZD1222 COVID-19 vaccine. The protocol was immunoSEQ multiplex PCR, while the TCRdb copy is restricted to in-frame clones and leaves out a portion. The repertoire consists of over 110,000 clones, with approximately 93% occurring once and the leading ten covering 12%. Sequencing was performed on peripheral blood, taken after recovery from COVID-19. These receptors were taken from an adult who had recovered from COVID-19. Both conserved end residues are part of each CDR3. Each record gives: D gene, J gene, clone size, V gene, CDR3 protein, CDR3 DNA. D genes are given only for firm matches. The size field is filled for only some rows; it gives once, few, many or a size class.

d_gene: .
j_gene: TRBJ2-1
abundance: .
v_gene: TRBV30
CDR3aa: CAWSQQGHEQFF
CDR3nt: TGTGCCTGGAGTCAACAGGGCCATGAGCAGTTCTTC

d_gene: TRBD2
j_gene: TRBJ2-7
abundance: .
v_gene: TRBV27
CDR3aa: CASSSLADVLYEQYF
CDR3nt: TGTGCCAGCAGTTCGCTAGCGGATGTTCTCTACGAGCAGTACTTC

d_gene: TRBD2
j_gene: TRBJ2-1
abundance: .
v_gene: TRBV28
CDR3aa: CASSPLAGGPEVSYNEQFF
CDR3nt: TGTGCCAGCAGTCCGTTAGCGGGAGGGCCTGAAGTTTCCTACAATGAGCAGTTCTTC

d_gene: .
j_gene: TRBJ2-7
abundance: .
v_gene: TRBV5-6
CDR3aa: CASSARGVSYYEQYF
CDR3nt: TGTGCCAGCAGCGCGAGGGGCGTCAGTTACTACGAGCAGTACTTC

d_gene: .
j_gene: TRBJ1-1
abundance: .
v_gene: TRBV7-9
CDR3aa: CASSLEGNTEAFF
CDR3nt: TGTGCCAGCAGCCTAGAAGGGAACACTGAAGCTTTCTTT

d_gene: TRBD2
j_gene: TRBJ2-3
abundance: .
v_gene: TRBV6-2/TRBV6-3
CDR3aa: CASSPTSGRGTDTQYF
CDR3nt: TGTGCCAGCAGCCCGACTAGCGGGAGAGGGACAGATACGCAGTATTTT

d_gene: TRBD1
j_gene: TRBJ2-7
abundance: .
v_gene: TRBV18
CDR3aa: CASSPTGGCYEQYF
CDR3nt: TGTGCCAGCTCACCGACAGGGGGCTGCTACGAGCAGTACTTC

d_gene: .
j_gene: TRBJ2-7
abundance: .
v_gene: TRBV18
CDR3aa: CASSRSGNIGANEQYF
CDR3nt: TGTGCCAGCTCACGCTCAGGGAACATTGGGGCGAACGAGCAGTACTTC

d_gene: .
j_gene: TRBJ1-4
abundance: .
v_gene: TRBV28
CDR3aa: CASTTGFKKLFF
CDR3nt: TGTGCCAGCACTACAGGGTTTAAAAAACTGTTTTTT

d_gene: .
j_gene: TRBJ2-7
abundance: .
v_gene: TRBV19
CDR3aa: CASSIVAGKAYEQYF
CDR3nt: TGTGCCAGTAGTATAGTCGCAGGGAAAGCCTACGAGCAGTACTTC

d_gene: TRBD2
j_gene: TRBJ2-1
abundance: few
v_gene: TRBV4-1
CDR3aa: CATAFGLAGGEQFF
CDR3nt: TGCGCCACCGCCTTCGGACTAGCGGGCGGTGAGCAGTTCTTC

d_gene: TRBD1
j_gene: TRBJ1-5
abundance: .
v_gene: TRBV6-1
CDR3aa: CASSDYKTGGVQPQHF
CDR3nt: TGTGCCAGCAGTGACTATAAGACAGGGGGCGTTCAGCCCCAGCATTTT

d_gene: .
j_gene: TRBJ2-2
abundance: .
v_gene: TRBV6-5
CDR3aa: CASSYGTGELFF
CDR3nt: TGTGCCAGCAGTTACGGAACCGGGGAGCTGTTTTTT

d_gene: TRBD2
j_gene: TRBJ2-1
abundance: .
v_gene: TRBV4-1
CDR3aa: CASSRTRTSGYNEQFF
CDR3nt: TGCGCCAGCAGCCGAACCAGGACTAGCGGATACAATGAGCAGTTCTTC

d_gene: .
j_gene: TRBJ2-7
abundance: .
v_gene: TRBV19
CDR3aa: CASRDLPHSYEQYF
CDR3nt: TGTGCCAGTAGGGACCTTCCCCACTCCTACGAGCAGTACTTC

d_gene: .
j_gene: TRBJ2-7
abundance: .
v_gene: TRBV21-1
CDR3aa: CASSRKVAGSREQYF
CDR3nt: TGTGCCAGCAGCCGTAAGGTGGCAGGGAGTCGCGAGCAGTACTTC

d_gene: .
j_gene: TRBJ2-7
abundance: .
v_gene: TRBV29-1
CDR3aa: CSVDGGLNEQYF
CDR3nt: TGCAGCGTTGATGGGGGGCTAAACGAGCAGTACTTC

d_gene: .
j_gene: TRBJ2-1
abundance: .
v_gene: TRBV5-1
CDR3aa: CASSRRGEKRNEQFF
CDR3nt: TGCGCCAGCAGCCGGAGGGGGGAGAAGCGCAATGAGCAGTTCTTC